This TCR beta chain stems from a study of T cells in Graves' hyperthyroidism and ophthalmopathy. Amplification of TCR beta CDR3 regions used RNA as the template. The HTBI primer set served for first-round RT-PCR of the TCR CDR3. TCRdb processed the multiplex PCR reads anew with MiXCR; each CDR3 protein has one entry. The table records 560,000 or so distinct CDR3 sequences, roughly 46% of them present only once. With 4 bases removed from V and 3 bases from J, the gap between germline ends came to 13 bases. The CDR3 contains 14 residues. The V gene's germline CDR1 is LNHDA and CDR2 SQIVND (reference sequence).

Source material: peripheral blood or thyroid tissue (not recorded which). The chain combines TRBV19 with TRBJ2-7; D might be TRBD2 (6 bases). This clonotype originated in a woman between 18 and 29 years old with Graves' hyperthyroidism. CDR3 sequence reads: CASSTASANYEQYF. CDR3 in DNA: TGTGCCAGTAGTACGGCTAGCGCCAACTACGAGCAGTACTTC.